This T cell receptor (beta chain) was sequenced in a study of shared T cell receptors in the human thymus. Sequencing used immunoSEQ multiplex PCR; TCRdb keeps in-frame clones, though not all of them. The sample includes under 850,000 clones, roughly 88% seen only once; the top ten take 0.0095% to 0.012%. This CDR3 is built from 18 residues. Germline V CDR1 and CDR2: MGHRA, YSYEKL. V lost 4 bases and J 6 bases, leaving 24 bases between the germline ends. Another study also made use of these data, one on human thymus T cells.

The source of this sequence is a boy under two years old with a congenital heart defect. This chain links TRBV4-1 with TRBJ2-2, with TRBD2 as a possible D gene (5 bases). The sequencing sample was made of thymocytes. The DNA of the CDR3 is TGCGCCAGCAGCCTTCTAGCACCCCCCCTCCGGTCCTCCGGGGAGCTGTTTTTT. Translation: CASSLLAPPLRSSGELFF.